Listed here are 9 T cell receptor beta chains from one sample, sequenced in a study of beta chain features in type 1 diabetes. The study reverse transcribed the entire isolated RNA, so it sequenced expressed TCRB transcripts. Method: immunoSEQ multiplex PCR; TCRdb's copy keeps in-frame clones and lacks some. Among fewer than 250,000 clones listed, roughly 14% were seen once. Sequencing used naive CD4+ T cells from blood. The origin of the receptors is a woman between 40 and 55 years old in good health.

This clone showed up just a few times. V and J are TRBV5-1 and TRBJ2-7; 7 bases agree with TRBD2. V shed 4 bases and J 2 bases; nucleotides not matched to a gene: 3. From germline, CDR1 is SGHRS and CDR2 YFSETQ. CDR3 length: 13 residues. The CDR3 DNA follows: TGCGCCAGCAGCGGGGGGGGAGCCTACGAGCAGTACTTC. It translates to CASSGGGAYEQYF.

The V gene is TRBV4-1, the J gene TRBJ2-2; TRBD1 might be the D (6 bases). V was cut by 0 bases and J by 2 bases, with 10 bases left in between. Germline loops: CDR1 MGHRA, CDR2 YSYEKL. The CDR3 extends over 16 amino acids. This CDR3 is CASSQEGRGNTGELFF. The DNA of the CDR3 is TGCGCCAGCAGCCAAGAAGGCAGGGGCAACACCGGGGAGCTGTTTTTT.

This sequence joins TRBV18 and TRBJ2-7, with D maybe TRBD2 (6 bases). Germline CDR1 KGHSH, CDR2 LQKENI. V lost 2 bases, J lost 3 bases, and 14 bases lay in between. CDR3 length equals 15 residues. CDR3 in amino acids: CASSPGRDQLYEQYF. The CDR3 nucleotides are TGTGCCAGCTCACCAGGGCGGGATCAACTCTACGAGCAGTACTTC.

This clone has a handful of counts. The gene calls are TRBV29-1 and TRBJ1-2; D ambiguous. CDR1 is SQVTM and CDR2 is ANQGSEA in the germline V gene. The CDR3 is 12 amino acids. V gave up 0 bases and J gave up 8 bases, with 10 bases separating them. The CDR3 region is CSVEDSTIGYTF. CDR3 nucleotides: TGCAGCGTTGAAGACAGTACTATCGGCTACACCTTC.

This clone was observed a few times. This chain connects TRBV28 to TRBJ2-5; 7 nucleotides match TRBD2. CDR3 length: 12 amino acids. The J segment lost 5 bases and the V segment lost 6 bases, leaving 3 bases of the junction unmatched. CDR1 is MDHEN, CDR2 SYDVKM, per germline. CDR3: CASRGLLETQYF. The CDR3 region has the DNA TGTGCCAGCAGGGGACTATTGGAGACCCAGTACTTC.

The rearrangement joins TRBV21-1 to TRBJ1-1; the table calls TRBD1, which could not be checked here. TRBV21-1 corresponds to a pseudogene. CDR3 length equals 12 residues. The DNA for the CDR3 is TGTGCCAGCATTCCAGGTCGCACTGAAGCTTTCTTT. It codes for CASIPGRTEAFF.

This clone appeared a few times. The chain combines TRBV7-8 with TRBJ2-7; 7 bases agree with TRBD2. The V and J ends lost 1 base and 3 bases, in that order; junction bases with no gene match: 6. The CDR3 sequence is 15 residues long. Germline V gene lookup returns CDR1 SGHVS and CDR2 FQNEAQ. The CDR3 DNA follows: TGTGCCAGCAGCTTAGAGGGGCCGGGGGGCTACGAGCAGTACTTC. It codes for CASSLEGPGGYEQYF.

The chain employs TRBV14 and TRBJ1-4; the D is unclear. Trimming pared 5 bases from V and 5 bases from J, leaving 9 bases between. The CDR3 totals 13 residues. Germline V gene lookup returns CDR1 SGHDN and CDR2 FVKESK. The CDR3, as DNA: TGTGCCAGCAGCGTACAGCTCAATGAAAAACTGTTTTTT. Its translation: CASSVQLNEKLFF. Combining the CDR3 with reference TRBV14 and TRBJ1-4 gives the whole variable domain EAGVTQFPSHSVIEKGQTVTLRCDPISGHDNLYWYRRVMGKEIKFLLHFVKESKQDESGMPNNRFLAERTGGTYSTLKVQPAELEDSGVYFCASSVQLNEKLFFGSGTQLSVL.

This clone was picked up a small number of times. This rearrangement joins TRBV6-5 to TRBJ2-2, with 8 bases matching TRBD2. The germline CDR1 and CDR2 sequences are MNHEY and SVGAGI. The CDR3 is 14 residues long. V dropped 8 bases and J dropped 4; count of bases not matched to a gene: 6. The CDR3 DNA reads TGTGCCAGCTTGGGGCTAGCGGGCACCGGGGAGCTGTTTTTT. Its protein is CASLGLAGTGELFF.